The next 27 T cell receptor beta chains were all read from a single sample in a study of shared clonotypes between healthy human individuals. TCRdb's table, derived via immunoSEQ multiplex PCR, lists solely in-frame clones and lacks some. The profile shows about 1.1 million clones, 70% to 80% of them singletons. Sequenced: memory CD4+ T cells from PBMCs. Specified subset: CD45RA-negative fraction. The receptors stem from a man between 18 and 35 years old in good health. Some clones in this sample may be carry-over from other donors' samples.

This chain links TRBV5-1 with TRBJ1-3; TRBD1 might be the D (5 bases). Trimming removed 0 bases at V and 0 bases at J, with 10 bases between. The CDR3 is made up of 16 amino acids. The germline V gene encodes CDR1 SGHRS and CDR2 YFSETQ. CDR3 DNA sequence: TGCGCCAGCAGCTTGGGGGGGATTAACTCTGGAAACACCATATATTTT. Translation: CASSLGGINSGNTIYF.

V gene TRBV5-1 combines with J gene TRBJ2-5; 7 nucleotides line up with TRBD1. This CDR3 region has 14 residues. CDR1 is SGHRS and CDR2 is YFSETQ in the germline V gene. V was pared by 5 bases and J by 0 bases, with 4 bases of the junction left unmatched. CDR3: CASRFRGYQETQYF. Here the CDR3 DNA reads TGCGCCAGCAGATTCAGGGGGTACCAAGAGACCCAGTACTTC.

The V gene is TRBV1, the J gene TRBJ2-1; the table names TRBD2, a call not compared with the DNA. TRBV1 is annotated as a pseudogene. The CDR3 is made up of 17 amino acids. DNA for the CDR3: TGCACCAGCAGCCGCATCCTAACTAGCGGGAGGGACAATGAGCAGTTCTTC. Protein product: CTSSRILTSGRDNEQFF.

The V call is TRBV28, the J call TRBJ2-7; the D gene is possibly TRBD1 (6 bases). CDR3 length: 12 amino acids. V was shortened by 6 bases and J by 5 bases, with 11 bases between the two germline ends. CDR1 and CDR2 from the germline V gene are MDHEN and SYDVKM. CDR3 in amino acids: CASSRTADEQYF. DNA for the CDR3: TGTGCCAGCAGCAGGACAGCAGACGAGCAGTACTTC.

The genes are TRBV28 and TRBJ1-4; D might be TRBD1 (6 bases). Germline lookup yields CDR1 MDHEN and CDR2 SYDVKM. Trimming removed 5 bases from V and 4 bases from J, with 11 bases in between. There are 14 residues in the CDR3. CDR3 DNA sequence: TGTGCCAGCAGTCTACAGGGCGATAATGAAAAACTGTTTTTT. Translated: CASSLQGDNEKLFF.

The V gene is TRBV9, the J gene TRBJ2-1, with 8 nucleotides matching TRBD2. The V segment lost 0 bases and the J segment 7 bases; nucleotides outside the gene matches: 6. This CDR3 contains 15 residues. Germline V gene lookup returns CDR1 SGDLS and CDR2 YYNGEE. The DNA of the CDR3 is TGTGCCAGCAGCGTAGCGGGAGGGGGTACGAATGAGCAGTTCTTC. Residues: CASSVAGGGTNEQFF.

The rearrangement uses TRBV5-6 and TRBJ1-2; TRBD1 is a possible D gene (6 bases). The ends were cut back, 6 bases at V and 5 bases at J, with 11 bases in the middle. In germline, CDR1 is SGHDT, CDR2 YYEEEE. The CDR3 contains 12 residues. The CDR3 here is CASITGQYGYTF. CDR3 coding DNA: TGTGCCAGCATCACAGGGCAGTATGGCTACACCTTC.

The chain carries TRBV19 and TRBJ1-5; D ambiguous. The CDR3 sequence is 14 residues long. V lost 3 bases and J 10 bases, leaving 16 bases between the germline ends. In germline, CDR1 is LNHDA, CDR2 SQIVND (reference sequence). The CDR3 DNA follows: TGTGCCAGTAGTATTAGGGTGGGGTTCTCACCCCAGCATTTT. It codes for CASSIRVGFSPQHF.

The chain recombines TRBV7-2 with TRBJ2-5; D ambiguous. Trimming shortened V by 0 bases and J by 7 bases, and 9 bases separated the two germline ends. Germline CDR1 and CDR2: SGHTA and FQGNSA. The CDR3 runs 13 residues. The CDR3 DNA reads TGTGCCAGCAGCTTAGCTTGGGTCGGGACCCAGTACTTC. Protein sequence: CASSLAWVGTQYF.

This chain joins TRBV7-2 and TRBJ1-4; D ambiguous. Per the germline V gene, CDR1 is SGHTA and CDR2 is FQGNSA. Trimming took off 1 base at V and 4 bases at J, with 10 bases between the two ends. The CDR3 is made up of 15 amino acids. CDR3 protein: CASSLEGRDNEKLFF. CDR3 nucleotides: TGTGCCAGCAGCTTAGAAGGACGGGATAATGAAAAACTGTTTTTT. Complete variable domain (other parts from reference TRBV7-2 and TRBJ1-4): GAGVSQSPSNKVTEKGKDVELRCDPISGHTALYWYRQSLGQGLEFLIYFQGNSAPDKSGLPSDRFSAERTGGSVSTLTIQRTQQEDSAVYLCASSLEGRDNEKLFFGSGTQLSVL.

This sequence joins TRBV18 and TRBJ2-5; TRBD2 aligns across 9 bases. The CDR3 is made up of 17 amino acids. J gave up 5 bases and V 2 bases, and 12 bases lay outside the gene matches. Germline CDR1 and CDR2: KGHSH and LQKENI. Here the CDR3 DNA reads TGTGCCAGCTCACCAGGGCTAGCGGGAATCGTTGAGGAGACCCAGTACTTC. Protein sequence: CASSPGLAGIVEETQYF.

The CDR3 DNA reads TGTGCCAGCAGTTTAGCGGGAGGGGGCTACAATGAGCAGTTCTTC. Protein: CASSLAGGGYNEQFF. V and J are TRBV28 and TRBJ2-1; 9 bases agree with TRBD2. J gave up 3 bases and V 2 bases, and 2 bases lay outside the gene matches. Germline-derived CDR1 and CDR2 are MDHEN and SYDVKM. CDR3 size: 15 residues.

This clone was observed a few times. The chain joins TRBV7-3 to TRBJ1-1; the match to TRBD1 covers 7 bases. V was clipped by 5 bases and J by 1 base; unmatched bases: 4. There are 14 residues in the CDR3. Per germline, CDR1 SGHTA and CDR2 FQGTGA. The CDR3 nucleotides are TGTGCCAGCAGCCCGGGGACAGCGAACACTGAAGCTTTCTTT. Translation: CASSPGTANTEAFF.

This clone has more than one count but fewer than ten. An end of the junction does not agree with germline; a read error may underlie this. The chain has TRBV12-5 and TRBJ1-2; possibly TRBD1 for D (6 bases). The CDR3 runs to 10 residues. Germline CDR1 is LGHNT and CDR2 is FRNRAP. CDR3 in amino acids: CASGSLGGVF. For the CDR3, the DNA is TGTGCTAGTGGTTCCCTAGGGGGGGTTTTC.

To note about this clone: Other DNA variants within this sample encode the same CDR3. The chain carries TRBV6-6 and TRBJ2-2; D is unclear. CDR1 and CDR2 from the germline V gene are MNHNY and SVGAGI (reference sequence). The V gene lost 0 bases and the J gene lost 6 bases, with 2 bases spanning the gap. The CDR3 spans 12 residues. Here the CDR3 DNA reads TGTGCCAGCAGTTACTCAGCCGGGGAGCTGTTTTTT. It specifies CASSYSAGELFF.

Comments on this clone: The junction does not match germline at one end; this may be a read error. The genes are TRBV28 and TRBJ1-2; no clear D gene. CDR1 and CDR2 from the germline V gene are MDHEN and SYDVKM. This CDR3 has 13 amino acids. In nucleotides, the CDR3 is TGTGCCAGCACGGCCTCCCTTAACCATGGCTACACCTTC. Its protein is CASTASLNHGYTF.

This rearrangement joins TRBV2 to TRBJ2-3; D is possibly TRBD2 (6 bases). V lost 4 bases, J lost 2 bases, and 10 bases lay in between. The germline V gene encodes CDR1 SNHLY and CDR2 FYNNEI. This CDR3 is built from 14 residues. CDR3 in DNA: TGTGCCAGCAGTGCAGGACTAACCACAGATACGCAGTATTTT. This translates into CASSAGLTTDTQYF.

This chain links TRBV9 with TRBJ2-3; possible D gene TRBD2, 5 bases. V lost 3 bases to trimming and J lost 4 bases, with 12 bases between them. CDR3 length: 14 amino acids. CDR1 SGDLS and CDR2 YYNGEE come from the germline V gene. CDR3 DNA sequence: TGTGCCAGCAGCGCGGAGATTAGCGCAGATACGCAGTATTTT. Translated: CASSAEISADTQYF.

The chain carries TRBV27 and TRBJ2-5; D is possibly TRBD1 or TRBD2 (5 bases each). Germline CDR1 MNHEY, CDR2 SMNVEV (reference sequence). The CDR3 extends over 12 amino acids. V gave up 5 bases and J gave up 5 bases, with 9 bases separating them. The DNA for the CDR3 is TGTGCCAGCAGTGCTCGGGACGAGACCCAGTACTTC. Protein sequence: CASSARDETQYF.

The J gene is TRBJ1-5, the V gene TRBV6-5, with D possibly matching TRBD1 (5 bases). Germline CDR1 is MNHEY and CDR2 is SVGAGI. The CDR3 loop spans 14 amino acids. V was shortened by 2 bases and J by 6 bases, with 11 bases between the two germline ends. For the CDR3, the DNA is TGTGCCAGCAGTTACGGTCCGGGGCCTCAGCCCCAGCATTTT. Protein sequence: CASSYGPGPQPQHF.

The chain links TRBV6-1 to TRBJ2-7; 8 nucleotides agree with TRBD1. Germline lookup yields CDR1 MNHNS and CDR2 SASEGT. V gave up 7 bases and J gave up 5 bases; unmatched junction bases: 7. The CDR3 contains 13 residues. In DNA, the CDR3 is TGTGCCAGCAACGTCAACAGGGGGGACGAGCAGTACTTC. Translating it yields CASNVNRGDEQYF.

The J gene is TRBJ1-1, the V gene TRBV27; D may be TRBD1 (6 bases). Trimming cost V 9 bases and J 10 bases, with 21 bases left between them. The CDR3 spans 13 residues. Per germline, CDR1 MNHEY and CDR2 SMNVEV (reference sequence). The CDR3 DNA is TGTGCCAGGGTAGACAGGTTGGTATTTTTAGCTTTCTTT. As protein: CARVDRLVFLAFF.

The chain links TRBV10-3 to TRBJ2-1; D may correspond to TRBD1 or TRBD2 (6 bases each). This CDR3 has 16 amino acids. V was clipped by 0 bases and J by 5 bases, with 14 bases between them. CDR1 is ENHRY and CDR2 is SYGVKD in the germline V gene. The CDR3 protein is CAISESTRTVDNEQFF. CDR3 in DNA: TGTGCCATCAGTGAGTCGACTAGGACAGTGGACAATGAGCAGTTCTTC.

The chain employs TRBV18 and TRBJ2-4, with 7 positions matching TRBD1. The CDR3 covers 16 residues. The germline V gene encodes CDR1 KGHSH and CDR2 LQKENI. With V trimmed by 4 bases and J by 9 bases, 15 bases remained unmatched. The CDR3 coding sequence is TGTGCCAGCTCACTGGGGACAGATCTAGCCATCGGCATTCAGTACTTC. As protein: CASSLGTDLAIGIQYF.

The chain links TRBV28 to TRBJ2-6; D is undetermined. Trimming stripped 7 bases from V and 3 bases from J, with 16 bases between. This CDR3 has 16 residues. Looked up from germline, CDR1 is MDHEN and CDR2 is SYDVKM. The CDR3 reads CASTPLRQGGANVLTF. In DNA, the CDR3 is TGTGCCAGCACCCCATTGCGGCAAGGTGGGGCCAACGTCCTGACTTTC. The variable domain in full, completed from reference TRBV28 and TRBJ2-6, reads DVKVTQSSRYLVKRTGEKVFLECVQDMDHENMFWYRQDPGLGLRLIYFSYDVKMKEKGDIPEGYSVSREKKERFSLILESASTNQTSMYLCASTPLRQGGANVLTFGAGSRLTVL.

The V and J genes are TRBV7-3 and TRBJ1-5, with D possibly being TRBD1 (6 bases). The CDR3 is 18 amino acids. V dropped 5 bases and J dropped 4 bases, with 24 bases sitting between them. Germline CDR1 and CDR2: SGHTA and FQGTGA. The CDR3 DNA follows: TGTGCCAGCAGCACAACCACGCAGACAGGTTCGGAAAATCAGCCCCAGCATTTT. Amino acids: CASSTTTQTGSENQPQHF.

This clone was found a few times. The J gene is TRBJ1-2, the V gene TRBV5-1; tentatively, D is TRBD1 (6 bases). From germline, CDR1 is SGHRS and CDR2 YFSETQ. The V end was cut by 3 bases, the J end by 6 bases, with 12 bases between. This CDR3 region has 13 residues. The CDR3 reads CASSWGQGNGYTF. The CDR3 region has the DNA TGCGCCAGCAGCTGGGGGCAGGGGAATGGCTACACCTTC.